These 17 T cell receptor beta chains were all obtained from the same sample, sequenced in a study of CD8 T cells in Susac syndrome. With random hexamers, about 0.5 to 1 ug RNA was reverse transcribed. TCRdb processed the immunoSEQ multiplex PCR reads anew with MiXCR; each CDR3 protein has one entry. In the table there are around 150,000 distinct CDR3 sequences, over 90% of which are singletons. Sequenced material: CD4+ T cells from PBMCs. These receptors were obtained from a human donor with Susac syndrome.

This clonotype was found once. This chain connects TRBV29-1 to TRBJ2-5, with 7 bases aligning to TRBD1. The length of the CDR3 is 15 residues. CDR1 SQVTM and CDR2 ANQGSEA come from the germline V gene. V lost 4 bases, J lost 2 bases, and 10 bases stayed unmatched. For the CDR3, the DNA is TGCAGCGTTGGCGGAACGGGGACAGCTCAAGAGACCCAGTACTTC. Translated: CSVGGTGTAQETQYF. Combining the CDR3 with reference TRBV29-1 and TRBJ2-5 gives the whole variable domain SAVISQKPSRDICQRGTSLTIQCQVDSQVTMMFWYRQQPGQSLTLIATANQGSEATYESGFVIDKFPISRPNLTFSTLTVSNMSPEDSSIYLCSVGGTGTAQETQYFGPGTRLLVL.

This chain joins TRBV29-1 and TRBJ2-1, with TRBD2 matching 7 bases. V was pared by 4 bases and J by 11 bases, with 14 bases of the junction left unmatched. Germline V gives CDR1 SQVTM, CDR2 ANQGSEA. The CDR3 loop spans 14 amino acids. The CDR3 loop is CSVGSGAGVSKQFF. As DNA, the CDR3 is TGCAGCGTTGGGTCCGGGGCGGGGGTTTCTAAGCAGTTCTTC.

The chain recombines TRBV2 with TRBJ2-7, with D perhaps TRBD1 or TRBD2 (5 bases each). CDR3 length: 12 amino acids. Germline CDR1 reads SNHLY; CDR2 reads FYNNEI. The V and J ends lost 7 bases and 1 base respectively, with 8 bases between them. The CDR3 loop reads CASTWGSYEQYF. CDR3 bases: TGTGCCAGCACCTGGGGGTCCTACGAGCAGTACTTC.

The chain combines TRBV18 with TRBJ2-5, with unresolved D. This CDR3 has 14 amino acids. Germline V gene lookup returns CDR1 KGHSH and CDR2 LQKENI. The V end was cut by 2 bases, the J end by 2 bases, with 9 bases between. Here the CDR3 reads CASSPATKQETQYF. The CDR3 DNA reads TGTGCCAGCTCACCAGCGACCAAGCAAGAGACCCAGTACTTC.

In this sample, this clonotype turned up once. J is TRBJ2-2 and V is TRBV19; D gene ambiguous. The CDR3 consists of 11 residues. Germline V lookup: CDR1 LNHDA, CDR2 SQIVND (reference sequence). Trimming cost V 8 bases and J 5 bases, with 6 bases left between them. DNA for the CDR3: TGTGCCAGTGGGTGGACCGGGGAGCTGTTTTTT. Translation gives CASGWTGELFF.

CDR3 amino acids: CASSQDGGYGYTF. In nucleotides, the CDR3 is TGCGCCAGCAGCCAAGATGGCGGCTATGGCTACACCTTC. The chain employs TRBV4-1 and TRBJ1-2; the D is unclear. Germline lookup yields CDR1 MGHRA and CDR2 YSYEKL. V gave up 0 bases and J gave up 4 bases, with 6 bases separating them. This CDR3 has 13 residues.

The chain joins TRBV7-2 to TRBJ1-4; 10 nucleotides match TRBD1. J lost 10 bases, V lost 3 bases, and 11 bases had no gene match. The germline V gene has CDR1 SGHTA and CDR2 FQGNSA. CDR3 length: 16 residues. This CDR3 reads CASSFDRGRLHGKLFF. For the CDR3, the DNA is TGTGCCAGCAGCTTCGACAGGGGGCGCCTCCACGGAAAACTGTTTTTT.

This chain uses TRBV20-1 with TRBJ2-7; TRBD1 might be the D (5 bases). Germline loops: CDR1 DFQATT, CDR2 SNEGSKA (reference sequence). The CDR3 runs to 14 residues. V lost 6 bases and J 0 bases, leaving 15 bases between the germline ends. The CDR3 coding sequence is TGCAGTGCCCCCGACAGCAGATCCTCCTACGAGCAGTACTTC. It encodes CSAPDSRSSYEQYF.

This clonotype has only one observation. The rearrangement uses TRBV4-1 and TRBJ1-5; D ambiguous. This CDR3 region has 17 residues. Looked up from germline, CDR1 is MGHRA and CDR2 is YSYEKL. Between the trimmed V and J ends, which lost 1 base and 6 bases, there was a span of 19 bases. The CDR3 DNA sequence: TGCGCCAGCAGCCAAGCGCCCTCCTCGGGGTGGGGTCAGCCCCAGCATTTT. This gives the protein CASSQAPSSGWGQPQHF.

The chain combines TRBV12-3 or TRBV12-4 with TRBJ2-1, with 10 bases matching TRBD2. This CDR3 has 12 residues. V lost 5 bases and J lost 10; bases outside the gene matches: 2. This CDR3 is CASSKRGGEQFF. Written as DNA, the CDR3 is TGTGCCAGCAGTAAGCGGGGGGGGGAGCAGTTCTTC.

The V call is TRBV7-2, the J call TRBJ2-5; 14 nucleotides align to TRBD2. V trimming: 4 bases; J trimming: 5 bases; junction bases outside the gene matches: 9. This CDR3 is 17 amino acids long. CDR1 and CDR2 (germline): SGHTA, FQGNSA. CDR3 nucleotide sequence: TGTGCCAGCAGCTGGTACGGACTAGCGGGAGGAGGGGAGACCCAGTACTTC. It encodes CASSWYGLAGGGETQYF. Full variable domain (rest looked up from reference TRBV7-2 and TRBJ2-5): GAGVSQSPSNKVTEKGKDVELRCDPISGHTALYWYRQSLGQGLEFLIYFQGNSAPDKSGLPSDRFSAERTGGSVSTLTIQRTQQEDSAVYLCASSWYGLAGGGETQYFGPGTRLLVL.

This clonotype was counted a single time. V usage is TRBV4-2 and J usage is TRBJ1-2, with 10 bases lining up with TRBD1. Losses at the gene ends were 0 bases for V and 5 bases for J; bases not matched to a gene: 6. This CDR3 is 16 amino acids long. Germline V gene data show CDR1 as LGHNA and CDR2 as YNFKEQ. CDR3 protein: CASSQDWDRGYYGYTF. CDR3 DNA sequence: TGTGCCAGCAGCCAAGATTGGGACAGGGGATATTATGGCTACACCTTC.

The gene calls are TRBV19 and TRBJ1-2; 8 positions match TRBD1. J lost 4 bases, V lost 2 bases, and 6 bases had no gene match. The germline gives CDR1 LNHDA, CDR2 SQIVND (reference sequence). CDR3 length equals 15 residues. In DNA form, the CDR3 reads TGTGCCAGTAGTATACAGACAGGGGCTGGCTATGGCTACACCTTC. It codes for CASSIQTGAGYGYTF.

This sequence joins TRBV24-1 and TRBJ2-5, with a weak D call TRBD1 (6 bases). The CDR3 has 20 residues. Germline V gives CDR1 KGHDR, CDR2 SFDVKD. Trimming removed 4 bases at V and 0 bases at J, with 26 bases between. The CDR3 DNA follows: TGTGCCACCAGTGAAAGTATCATTATTGGACAGACTATAAACCAAGAGACCCAGTACTTC. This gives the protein CATSESIIIGQTINQETQYF.

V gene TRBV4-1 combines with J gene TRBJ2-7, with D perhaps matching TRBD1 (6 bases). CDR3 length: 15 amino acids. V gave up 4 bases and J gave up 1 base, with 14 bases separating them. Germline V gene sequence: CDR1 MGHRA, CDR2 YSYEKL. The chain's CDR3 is CASSLAATGSYEQYF. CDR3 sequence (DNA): TGCGCCAGCAGCCTAGCAGCTACAGGGTCCTACGAGCAGTACTTC.

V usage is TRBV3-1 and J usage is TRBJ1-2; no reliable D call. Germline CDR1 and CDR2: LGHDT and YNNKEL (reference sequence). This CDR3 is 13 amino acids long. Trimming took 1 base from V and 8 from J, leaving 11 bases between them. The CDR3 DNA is TGTGCCAGCAGCCAAGGGCGCGGGGTAGGCTACACCTTC. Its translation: CASSQGRGVGYTF.

CDR3 sequence reads: CASSQEVSTQYF. The DNA for the CDR3 is TGTGCCAGCAGCCAAGAAGTCTCTACGCAGTATTTT. The rearrangement joins TRBV4-2 to TRBJ2-3; D remains unclear. This CDR3 contains 12 residues. Germline V gene lookup returns CDR1 LGHNA and CDR2 YNFKEQ. V was shortened by 0 bases and J by 8 bases, with 6 bases between the two germline ends.